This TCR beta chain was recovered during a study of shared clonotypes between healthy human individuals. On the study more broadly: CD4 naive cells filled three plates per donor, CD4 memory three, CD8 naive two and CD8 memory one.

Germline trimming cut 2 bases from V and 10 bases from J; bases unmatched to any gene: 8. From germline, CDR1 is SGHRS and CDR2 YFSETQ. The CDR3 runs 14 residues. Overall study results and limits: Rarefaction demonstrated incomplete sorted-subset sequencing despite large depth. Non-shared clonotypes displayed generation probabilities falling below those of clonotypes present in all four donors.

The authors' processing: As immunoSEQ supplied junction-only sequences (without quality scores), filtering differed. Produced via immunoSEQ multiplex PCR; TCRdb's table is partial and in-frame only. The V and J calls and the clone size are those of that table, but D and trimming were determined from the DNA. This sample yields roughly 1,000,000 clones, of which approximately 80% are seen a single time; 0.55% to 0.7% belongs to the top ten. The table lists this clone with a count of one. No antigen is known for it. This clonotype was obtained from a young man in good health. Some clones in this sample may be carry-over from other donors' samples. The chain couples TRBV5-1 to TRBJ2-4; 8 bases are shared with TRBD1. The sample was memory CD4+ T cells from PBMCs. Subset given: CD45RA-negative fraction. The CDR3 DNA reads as TGCGCCAGCAGCTTAGGACAGGGCTTATCAATTCAGTACTTC. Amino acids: CASSLGQGLSIQYF.